This passage covers 15 T cell receptor beta chains from one sample sequenced in a study of PD-1 blockade in classical Hodgkin lymphoma. Time point here: newly diagnosed, previously untreated cHL patient sample. TCRdb's copy holds only in-frame clones and misses some; the assay was immunoSEQ multiplex PCR. Of about 17,000 clones in the sample, 87% were seen once. Sequencing was performed on peripheral blood mononuclear cells (PBMCs). The source of these receptors is a human donor with classical Hodgkin lymphoma.

The chain combines TRBV4-3 with TRBJ1-2; the D gene is possibly TRBD1 (6 bases). Deletions cut 0 bases from V and 8 bases from J, with 16 bases between. The CDR3 runs to 15 residues. Looked up from germline, CDR1 is LGHNA and CDR2 is YSLEER. The CDR3 loop reads CASSQEGGRVWGYTF. CDR3 sequence (DNA): TGCGCCAGCAGCCAAGAGGGGGGCAGGGTATGGGGCTACACCTTC.

This rearrangement joins TRBV5-1 to TRBJ2-1, with TRBD1 identical over 10 bases. Germline values: CDR1 SGHRS, CDR2 YFSETQ. The V and J ends lost 3 bases and 4 bases, in that order; junction bases with no gene match: 1. There are 14 residues in the CDR3. The CDR3 loop is CASSSGQGYNEQFF. The CDR3 DNA reads as TGCGCCAGCAGCTCGGGACAGGGGTACAATGAGCAGTTCTTC.

The rearrangement joins TRBV28 to TRBJ1-5; 9 bases fit TRBD1. The CDR3 has 15 amino acids. Germline CDR1 is MDHEN and CDR2 is SYDVKM. After removal of 7 bases from V and 4 bases from J, the junction contained 8 bases not matched to a gene. This CDR3 reads CASTTTGGGNQPQHF. The CDR3 bases are TGTGCCAGCACCACGACAGGGGGAGGGAATCAGCCCCAGCATTTT.

This clone has just one count. The chain has TRBV5-1 and TRBJ1-1; 9 bases map to TRBD1. Trimming took 1 base from V and 7 from J; bases not matched to a gene: 17. Per the germline V gene, CDR1 is SGHRS and CDR2 is YFSETQ. CDR3 length equals 18 residues. The CDR3 loop reads CASSLSVDSYRGLGEAFF. The CDR3 DNA sequence: TGCGCCAGCAGCTTGTCTGTGGATTCCTACAGGGGGCTAGGTGAAGCTTTCTTT.

V is TRBV5-4 and J is TRBJ1-2; no clear D. Germline V CDR1 and CDR2: SGHNT, YYREEE (reference sequence). This CDR3 is 14 amino acids long. With 6 bases removed from V and 1 base from J, the gap between germline ends came to 13 bases. CDR3 bases: TGTGCCAGCACCCGGCCCGGAGATAACTATGGCTACACCTTC. It encodes CASTRPGDNYGYTF.

The chain recombines TRBV27 with TRBJ2-1; the match to TRBD2 covers 8 bases. Germline V CDR1 and CDR2: MNHEY, SMNVEV (reference sequence). The CDR3 sequence is 17 residues long. V was clipped by 5 bases and J by 6 bases; unmatched bases: 15. DNA of the CDR3: TGTGCCAGCAGTCCTTCGGGCGGGAGGACCTTGGGCAATGAGCAGTTCTTC. Amino acids: CASSPSGGRTLGNEQFF.

The chain couples TRBV19 to TRBJ1-5; TRBD1 matches 7 bases. The CDR3 covers 15 residues. V shed 2 bases, J shed 3 bases, and the junction held 4 bases outside the gene matches. CDR1 LNHDA and CDR2 SQIVND come from the germline V gene (reference sequence). CDR3 bases: TGTGCCAGTAGTATACAGACAGGGTTCAATCAGCCCCAGCATTTT. Translating gives CASSIQTGFNQPQHF.

The table lists this clone with a count of one. V gene TRBV28 combines with J gene TRBJ2-5; 7 positions agree with TRBD1. This CDR3 contains 14 residues. V was pared by 2 bases and J by 10 bases, with 10 bases of the junction left unmatched. Germline CDR1 and CDR2: MDHEN and SYDVKM. CDR3 sequence: CASSLRGPNRSQYF. In nucleotides, the CDR3 is TGTGCCAGCAGTTTAAGGGGGCCAAATCGGAGCCAGTACTTC.

This chain connects TRBV7-9 to TRBJ2-7; D is unclear. Trimming removed 4 bases from V and 6 bases from J, with 22 bases in between. Germline V CDR1 and CDR2: SEHNR, FQNEAQ (reference sequence). CDR3 length: 16 residues. CDR3 in amino acids: CASSSGPQSLRREQYF. CDR3 in DNA: TGTGCCAGCAGCTCCGGACCTCAATCCCTCAGGCGCGAGCAGTACTTC.

The J gene is TRBJ2-1, the V gene TRBV11-2; 11 bases agree with TRBD1. This CDR3 spans 16 amino acids. The V segment lost 5 bases and the J segment 3 bases; nucleotides outside the gene matches: 6. The germline V gene encodes CDR1 SGHAT and CDR2 FQNNGV. DNA of the CDR3: TGTGCCAGCAGCCGCCCCGGGACAGGGGGCTACAATGAGCAGTTCTTC. It is translated as CASSRPGTGGYNEQFF.

The J gene is TRBJ2-1, the V gene TRBV27; 11 nucleotides align to TRBD2. The V gene's germline CDR1 is MNHEY and CDR2 SMNVEV (reference sequence). J lost 8 bases, V lost 7 bases, and 4 bases had no gene match. The CDR3 loop spans 13 amino acids. The CDR3 DNA reads TGTGCCAGCAAAACTAGCGGGAGCTATGAGCAGTTCTTC. It translates to CASKTSGSYEQFF.

The chain has TRBV2 and TRBJ1-6; tentative D call: TRBD1 (5 bases). The germline CDR1 and CDR2 sequences are SNHLY and FYNNEI. V was shortened by 7 bases and J by 5 bases, with 15 bases between the two germline ends. The CDR3 extends over 15 amino acids. Here the CDR3 reads CASTLRVLDNSPLHF. CDR3 DNA: TGTGCCAGCACCCTCAGGGTGCTGGATAATTCACCCCTCCACTTT.

This chain connects TRBV6-1 to TRBJ2-7, with a possible D match to TRBD1 (5 bases). The CDR3 spans 12 residues. Germline-derived CDR1 and CDR2 are MNHNS and SASEGT. The V end lost 10 bases, the J end lost 3 bases, and 13 bases lay between the germline ends. The CDR3: CATDRALYEQYF. CDR3 bases: TGTGCCACCGACAGAGCTCTCTACGAGCAGTACTTC.

This chain links TRBV5-1 with TRBJ2-7; D possibly corresponds to TRBD2 (6 bases). With 1 base removed from V and 6 bases from J, the gap between germline ends came to 11 bases. Looked up from germline, CDR1 is SGHRS and CDR2 is YFSETQ. The CDR3 has 13 amino acids. This CDR3 reads CASSLRGGFEQYF. The CDR3 DNA reads as TGCGCCAGCAGCTTGAGGGGAGGATTCGAGCAGTACTTC.

The V gene is TRBV6-5, the J gene TRBJ2-4; 10 positions match TRBD2. The CDR3 sequence is 11 residues long. With 10 bases clipped from V and 11 bases from J, the junction kept 5 bases outside the gene matches. Germline CDR1 MNHEY, CDR2 SVGAGI. The CDR3 loop reads CATRTSGVQYF. CDR3 in DNA: TGTGCCACAAGGACTAGCGGCGTTCAGTACTTC.